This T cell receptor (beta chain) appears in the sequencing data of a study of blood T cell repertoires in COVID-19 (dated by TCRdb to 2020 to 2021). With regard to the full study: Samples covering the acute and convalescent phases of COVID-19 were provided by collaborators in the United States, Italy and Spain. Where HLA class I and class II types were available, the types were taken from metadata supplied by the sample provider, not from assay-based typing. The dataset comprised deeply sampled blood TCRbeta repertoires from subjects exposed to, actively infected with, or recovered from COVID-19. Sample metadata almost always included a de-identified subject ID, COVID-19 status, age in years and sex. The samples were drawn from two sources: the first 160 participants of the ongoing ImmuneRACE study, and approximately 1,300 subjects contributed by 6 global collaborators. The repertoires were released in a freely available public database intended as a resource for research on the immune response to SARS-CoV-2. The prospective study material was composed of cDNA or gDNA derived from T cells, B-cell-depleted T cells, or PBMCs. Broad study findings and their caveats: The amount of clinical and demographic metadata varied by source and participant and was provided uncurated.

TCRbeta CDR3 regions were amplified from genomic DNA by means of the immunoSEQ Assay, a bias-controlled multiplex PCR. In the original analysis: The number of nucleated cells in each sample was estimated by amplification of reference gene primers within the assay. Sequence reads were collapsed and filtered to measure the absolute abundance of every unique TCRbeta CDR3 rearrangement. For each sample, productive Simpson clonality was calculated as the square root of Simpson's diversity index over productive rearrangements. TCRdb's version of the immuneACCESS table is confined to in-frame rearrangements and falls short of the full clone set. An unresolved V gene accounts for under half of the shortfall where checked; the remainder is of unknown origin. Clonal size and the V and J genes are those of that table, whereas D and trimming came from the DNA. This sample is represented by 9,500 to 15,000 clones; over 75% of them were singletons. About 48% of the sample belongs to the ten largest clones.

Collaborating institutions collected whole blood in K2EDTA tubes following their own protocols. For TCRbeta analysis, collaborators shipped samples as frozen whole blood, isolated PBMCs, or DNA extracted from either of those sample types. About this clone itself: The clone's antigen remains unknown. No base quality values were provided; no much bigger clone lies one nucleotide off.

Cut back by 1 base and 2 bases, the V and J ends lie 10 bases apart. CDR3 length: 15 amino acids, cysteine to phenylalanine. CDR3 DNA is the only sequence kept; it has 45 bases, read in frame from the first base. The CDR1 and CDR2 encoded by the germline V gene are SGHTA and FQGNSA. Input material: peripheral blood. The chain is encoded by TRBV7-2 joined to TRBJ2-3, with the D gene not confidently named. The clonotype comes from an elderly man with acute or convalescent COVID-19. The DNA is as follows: TGTGCCAGCAGCTTAGACTACTTATCCACAGATACGCAGTATTTT. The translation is CASSLDYLSTDTQYF.